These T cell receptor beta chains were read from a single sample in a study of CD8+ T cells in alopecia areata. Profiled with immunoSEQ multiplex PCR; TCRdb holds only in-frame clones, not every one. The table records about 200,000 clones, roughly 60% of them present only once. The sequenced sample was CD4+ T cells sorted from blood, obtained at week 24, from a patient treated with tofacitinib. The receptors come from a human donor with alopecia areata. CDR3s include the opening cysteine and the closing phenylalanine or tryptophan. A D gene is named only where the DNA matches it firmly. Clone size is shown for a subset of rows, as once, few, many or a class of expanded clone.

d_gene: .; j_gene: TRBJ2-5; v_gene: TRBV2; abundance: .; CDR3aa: CASSDHLGETQYF; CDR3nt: TGTGCCAGCAGTGACCACCTGGGGGAGACCCAGTACTTC
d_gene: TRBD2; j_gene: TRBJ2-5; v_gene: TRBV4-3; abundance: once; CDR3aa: CASSHVAGRTQETQYF; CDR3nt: TGCGCCAGCAGCCACGTAGCGGGACGTACCCAAGAGACCCAGTACTTC
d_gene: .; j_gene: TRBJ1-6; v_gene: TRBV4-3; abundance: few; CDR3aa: CASSQDLHDNSPLHF; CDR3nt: TGCGCCAGCAGCCAAGATTTGCACGATAATTCACCCCTCCACTTT
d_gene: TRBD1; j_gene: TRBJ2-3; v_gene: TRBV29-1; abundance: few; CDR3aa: CSVVSGTGIDTQYF; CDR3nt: TGCAGCGTTGTCTCCGGGACAGGGATAGATACGCAGTATTTT
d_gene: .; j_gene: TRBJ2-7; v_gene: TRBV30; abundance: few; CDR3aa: CAWSDQGYSYEQYF; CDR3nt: TGTGCCTGGAGCGACCAGGGGTATAGCTACGAGCAGTACTTC
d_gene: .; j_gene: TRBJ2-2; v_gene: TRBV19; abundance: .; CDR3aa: CASSVRRDTGELFF; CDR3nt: TGTGCCAGCTCAGTCCGGAGGGATACCGGGGAGCTGTTTTTT
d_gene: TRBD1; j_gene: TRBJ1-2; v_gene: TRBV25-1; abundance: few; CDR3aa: CASSAPGQGFRGYTF; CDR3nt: TGTGCCAGCAGTGCCCCGGGACAGGGTTTCCGAGGCTACACCTTC
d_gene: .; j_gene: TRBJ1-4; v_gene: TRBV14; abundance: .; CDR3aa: CASSPRGEKLFF; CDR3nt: TGTGCCAGCAGCCCAAGAGGAGAAAAACTGTTTTTT
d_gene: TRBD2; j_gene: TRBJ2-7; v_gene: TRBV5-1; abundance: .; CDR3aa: CASSSPGSGGPYTYEQYF; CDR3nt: TGCGCCAGCAGCTCCCCGGGGAGCGGGGGGCCCTATACCTACGAGCAGTACTTC
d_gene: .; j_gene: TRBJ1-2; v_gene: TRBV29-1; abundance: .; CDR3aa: CSVTGIRNGYTF; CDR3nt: TGCAGCGTTACCGGGATCAGAAATGGCTACACCTTC
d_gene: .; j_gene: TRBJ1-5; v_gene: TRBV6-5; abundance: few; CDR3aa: CASSYSGSFGQPQHF; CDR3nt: TGTGCCAGCAGTTACTCGGGGTCCTTTGGACAGCCCCAGCATTTT
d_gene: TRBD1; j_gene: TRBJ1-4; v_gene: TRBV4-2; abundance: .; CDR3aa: CASSQVGGTGVEKLFF; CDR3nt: TGTGCCAGCAGCCAAGTGGGGGGGACAGGGGTTGAAAAACTGTTTTTT
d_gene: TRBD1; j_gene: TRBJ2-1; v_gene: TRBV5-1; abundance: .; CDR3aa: CASSLGDRVDYNEQFF; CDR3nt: TGCGCCAGCAGCTTGGGGGACAGGGTCGACTACAATGAGCAGTTCTTC
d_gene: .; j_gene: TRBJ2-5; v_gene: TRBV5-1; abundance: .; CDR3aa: CASSWEAAQYF; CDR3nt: TGCGCCAGCAGCTGGGAGGCGGCCCAGTACTTC
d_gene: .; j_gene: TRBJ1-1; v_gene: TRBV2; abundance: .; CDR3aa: CASIDRRNTEAFF; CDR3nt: TGTGCCAGCATTGATAGGAGGAACACTGAAGCTTTCTTT
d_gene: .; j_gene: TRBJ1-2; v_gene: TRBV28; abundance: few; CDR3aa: CASSLASGSNYGYTF; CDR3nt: TGTGCCAGCAGTCTAGCTTCGGGCAGTAACTATGGCTACACCTTC
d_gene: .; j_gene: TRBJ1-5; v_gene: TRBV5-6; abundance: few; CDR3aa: CASSQWRGEPQHF; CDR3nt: TGTGCCAGCAGCCAGTGGAGGGGGGAACCCCAGCATTTT
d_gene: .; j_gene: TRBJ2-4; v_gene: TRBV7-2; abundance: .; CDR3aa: CASSLFSDDQYF; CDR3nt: TGTGCCAGCAGCTTATTTAGCGACGATCAGTACTTC
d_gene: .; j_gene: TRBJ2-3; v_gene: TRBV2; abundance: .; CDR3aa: CASSGGGTDTQYF; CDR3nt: TGTGCCAGCTCAGGGGGGGGCACAGATACGCAGTATTTT
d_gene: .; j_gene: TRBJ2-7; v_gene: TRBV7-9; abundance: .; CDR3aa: CASNAQGRRYEQYF; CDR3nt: TGTGCCAGCAACGCACAGGGCAGACGCTACGAGCAGTACTTC
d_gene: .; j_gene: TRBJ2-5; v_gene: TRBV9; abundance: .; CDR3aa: CASSGGGRSETQYF; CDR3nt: TGTGCCAGCAGCGGCGGAGGTCGGTCAGAGACCCAGTACTTC